This T cell receptor beta chain was documented in a study of cytomegalovirus exposure and HLA in healthy donors. PCR primers comprised 60 Vbeta and 13 Jbeta primers. The repertoire was sequenced with immunoSEQ multiplex PCR; TCRdb's copy has only in-frame clones and lacks some. The sample has tens of thousands of clones, 55% to 70% seen once. This clone has just a few counts. The CDR3 consists of 16 residues. CDR1 and CDR2 (germline): LNHDA, SQIVND (reference sequence). V shed 7 bases, J shed 2 bases, and the junction held 10 bases outside the gene matches. This TCR came from a woman between 50 and 59 years old in good health and CMV-seropositive. V and J are TRBV19 and TRBJ2-1, with TRBD2 identical over 8 bases. Source material: PBMCs. The DNA for the CDR3 is TGTGCCAGTACTCCAACCTTTAGCGGGACCTACAATGAGCAGTTCTTC. It translates to CASTPTFSGTYNEQFF. Full variable domain (missing parts from reference TRBV19 and TRBJ2-1): DGGITQSPKYLFRKEGQNVTLSCEQNLNHDAMYWYRQDPGQGLRLIYYSQIVNDFQKGDIAEGYSVSREKKESFPLTVTSAQKNPTAFYLCASTPTFSGTYNEQFFGPGTRLTVL.